This T cell receptor beta chain was obtained from a study of T cell responses to AZD1222 COVID-19 vaccine (dated by TCRdb to 2020 to 2022). Background for the entire study: AZD1222 recipients with second doses at about 4 weeks or about 12 weeks were pooled, because spike-specific TCR depth and breadth did not differ between schedules. A total of 230 to 250 trial participants underwent TCR sequencing, of whom about 210 had received two doses of AZD1222 and 26 had received two doses of the MenACWY control vaccine. Trial participants were enrolled into age subgroups of 18-55, 56-69 and 70-plus years, which contained roughly 140, 27 and 60 TCR-sequenced participants, respectively. What the study reported, not specific to this receptor: Participants were mostly white British, with more females than males. The authors suggested clonal diversity may have been underestimated. After two AZD1222 doses, both the breadth and the depth of spike-specific TCRs were significantly higher than at day 0 and than in MenACWY recipients. In the small 56-69-year group, the increase in depth fell short of significance, most likely because of low power. No day 14 peak-response samples were available, so repertoires were characterized only after the peak T cell response. The vaccine-associated CD4 TCRs covered the entire spike protein, and the dominant responses fell in regions 160-218 and 743-854. Reportedly, close to half of the unique spike-specific TCRs recognized epitopes lying outside the regions that are mutated in the B.1.351 and B.1.1.7 variants. Only six AZD1222 recipients were SARS-CoV-2 seropositive at baseline, limiting conclusions about previously exposed vaccinees.

From cysteine to phenylalanine, the CDR3 is 13 amino acids long. Solely the CDR3 DNA is kept, with 39 bases framed from the first base. CDR1 and CDR2, per the germline V gene (reference sequence), are WNHNN and SYGVQD. V sheds 4 bases and J sheds 2 bases, leaving 8 bases between their ends. For this clone: Its target antigen remains unknown. No quality values exist for individual bases; no much larger clone is one base distant.

The CDR3 regions of human TCRbeta chains were subjected to immunosequencing. The paper's processing steps were these. TCRs in the repertoires were matched against a reference library of SARS-CoV-2-specific TCRs that had been generated with the MIRA antigen-specificity platform. Breadth meant the fraction of unique TCRs that were SARS-CoV-2-associated, whereas depth meant the fraction of total T cells that were SARS-CoV-2-associated. Using the MIRA data, each spike-specific TCR was assigned both to the spike region to which the TCR was reactive and to a CD4 or CD8 class. Log10-transformed breadth and depth values were compared by one-way ANOVA with Sidak's multiple comparisons tests. TCRdb re-hosts the immuneACCESS table, in-frame sequences only. Its copies lack some clones; in the studies checked, an unresolved V gene accounts for under half of them, and the cause for the rest is not known. That table supplies the V and J calls and clone size; D and trimming were determined from the DNA. This sample holds over 100,000 clones; roughly 92% were observed only once. The ten largest clones capture 4.5% to 5% of the sample.

The time point label, read with the paper, signifies: baseline before first vaccination. Vaccinee samples came from UK trials COV001 and COV002, including a single-blind randomized controlled phase 2/3 trial of AZD1222 (ChAdOx1 nCoV-19) in healthy adults. For TCRbeta chain sequencing, PBMC samples were collected from trial participants at day 0 and at day 28 after the second dose. The sample was peripheral blood, taken on day 0 of AZD1222 vaccination. The source of this sequence is an adult in good health. The rearrangement combines TRBV10-1 with TRBJ1-2; there is no confident call for the D gene. The CDR3 here reads CASSVNRNYGYTF. Here is the DNA: TGCGCCAGCAGTGTCAACAGAAACTATGGCTACACCTTC.